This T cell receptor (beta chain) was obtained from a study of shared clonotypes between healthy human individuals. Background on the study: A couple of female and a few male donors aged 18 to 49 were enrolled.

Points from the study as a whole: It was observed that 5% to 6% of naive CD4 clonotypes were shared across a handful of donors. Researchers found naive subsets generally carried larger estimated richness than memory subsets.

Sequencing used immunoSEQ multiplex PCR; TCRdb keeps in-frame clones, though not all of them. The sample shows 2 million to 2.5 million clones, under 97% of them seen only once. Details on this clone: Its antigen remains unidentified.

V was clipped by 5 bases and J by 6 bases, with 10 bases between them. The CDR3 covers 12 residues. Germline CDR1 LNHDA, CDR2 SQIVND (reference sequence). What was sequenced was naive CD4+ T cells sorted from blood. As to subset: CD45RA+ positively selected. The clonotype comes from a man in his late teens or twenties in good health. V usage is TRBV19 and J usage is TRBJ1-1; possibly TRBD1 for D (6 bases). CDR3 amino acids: CASSPEGAEAFF. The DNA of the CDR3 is TGTGCCAGTAGTCCCGAGGGGGCTGAAGCTTTCTTT.